These T cell receptor beta chains were read from a single sample in a study of beta chain features in type 1 diabetes. Sequencing was performed with immunoSEQ multiplex PCR; in TCRdb, only in-frame clones are kept and a portion is missing. Of about 660,000 clones listed, about 14% are singletons. The sequenced sample was naive CD4+ T cells from blood. These TCRs come from a young man with type 1 diabetes. CDR3s include the opening cysteine and the closing phenylalanine or tryptophan. The D gene is left open where the match is weak. Rows give clone size only sometimes, using once, few, many, or a class for an expanded clone.

few TRBJ2-1 NA 13 TRBV6-4 CASSAGDYNEQFF TGTGCCAGCAGTGCGGGAGATTACAATGAGCAGTTCTTC
NA TRBJ2-5 NA 15 TRBV18 CASSPRLRGQETQYF TGTGCCAGCTCACCAAGACTGCGAGGACAAGAGACCCAGTACTTC
NA TRBJ1-2 NA 13 TRBV29-1 CSVETVIGDGYTF TGCAGCGTTGAAACAGTGATAGGGGATGGCTACACCTTC
NA TRBJ2-7 NA 16 TRBV5-1 CASSLAGQGGPYEQYF TGCGCCAGCAGCTTGGCCGGCCAGGGTGGACCCTACGAGCAGTACTTC
NA TRBJ2-5 NA 14 TRBV4-1 CASSHLPRRETQYF TGCGCCAGCAGCCACCTTCCGCGCCGGGAGACCCAGTACTTC
few TRBJ1-3 TRBD1 16 TRBV25-1 CASSEGGDRTGNTIYF TGTGCCAGCAGTGAGGGGGGGGACAGAACTGGAAACACCATATATTTT
NA TRBJ2-3 NA 14 TRBV18 CASSPFSVTDTQYF TGTGCCAGCTCACCATTTAGCGTCACAGATACGCAGTATTTT
NA TRBJ2-5 TRBD1 15 TRBV11-2 CASSVYRGDASTQYF TGTGCCAGCAGCGTATACAGGGGTGACGCTTCGACCCAGTACTTC
NA TRBJ1-2 NA 15 TRBV30 CAWSVMRGQGNGYTF TGTGCCTGGAGTGTAATGAGAGGTCAGGGCAATGGCTACACCTTC
NA TRBJ2-7 NA 14 TRBV28 CASSLPRPDHEQYF TGTGCCAGCAGTTTGCCCAGGCCGGACCACGAGCAGTACTTC
few TRBJ1-5 NA 14 TRBV29-1 CSVEEGSGNQPQHF TGCAGCGTTGAGGAGGGTTCCGGCAATCAGCCCCAGCATTTT
NA TRBJ2-5 NA 12 TRBV7-2 CASSLWSETQYF TGTGCCAGCAGCTTATGGTCGGAGACCCAGTACTTC
few TRBJ2-2 TRBD2 17 TRBV5-1 CASSLTSGSGNTGELFF TGCGCCAGCAGCTTGACTAGCGGGAGTGGGAACACCGGGGAGCTGTTTTTT
NA TRBJ2-3 NA 15 TRBV30 CAWSLPRGGTDTQYF TGTGCCTGGAGTCTCCCAAGGGGAGGCACAGATACGCAGTATTTT
NA TRBJ2-7 NA 14 TRBV5-1 CASSLTASSYEQYF TGCGCCAGCAGCTTGACAGCTAGCTCCTACGAGCAGTACTTC
NA TRBJ2-3 TRBD1 14 TRBV7-2 CASSRDRETDTQYF TGTGCCAGCAGCAGGGACAGGGAGACAGATACGCAGTATTTT
few TRBJ1-2 NA 12 TRBV10-3 CAISEREYGYTF TGTGCCATCAGTGAGAGGGAGTATGGCTACACCTTC
few TRBJ1-4 NA 12 TRBV7-9 CASRAGSEKLFF TGTGCCAGCCGGGCGGGATCTGAAAAACTGTTTTTT
NA TRBJ2-7 TRBD2 17 TRBV5-6 CASSSTTSSGSRYEQYF TGTGCCAGCAGCTCCACGACTTCTAGCGGGAGTAGGTACGAGCAGTACTTC
NA TRBJ1-1 NA 19 TRBV5-1 CASSPTGGGPGPMNTEAFF TGCGCCAGCAGCCCCACGGGGGGAGGGCCGGGCCCCATGAACACTGAAGCTTTCTTT
few TRBJ2-1 TRBD1 15 TRBV9 CASSGGQDTRNEQFF TGTGCCAGCAGCGGAGGACAGGATACCAGGAATGAGCAGTTCTTC
few TRBJ1-5 NA 12 TRBV27 CASGGINQPQHF TGTGCCAGCGGGGGGATCAATCAGCCCCAGCATTTT
NA TRBJ2-6 NA 16 TRBV15 CATSRRLNSGANVLTF TGTGCCACCAGCAGGCGTCTAAACTCTGGGGCCAACGTCCTGACTTTC
NA TRBJ2-3 NA 12 TRBV28 CASRPHGDTQYF TGTGCCAGCAGACCACACGGAGATACGCAGTATTTT
NA TRBJ2-1 NA 16 TRBV12-5 CASGSTGNRARNEQFF TGTGCTAGTGGAAGCACCGGGAATAGGGCTAGAAATGAGCAGTTCTTC
NA TRBJ2-7 TRBD2 16 TRBV23-1 CASSQTSGGSSYEQYF TGCGCCAGCAGTCAAACTTCCGGGGGGAGCTCCTACGAGCAGTACTTC
few TRBJ2-4 TRBD1 16 TRBV5-1 CASSLEGAGAKNIQYF TGCGCCAGCAGCTTGGAGGGGGCCGGGGCCAAAAACATTCAGTACTTC
NA TRBJ1-2 NA 15 TRBV15 CATSRATPANYGYTF TGTGCCACCAGCAGGGCCACTCCAGCTAACTATGGCTACACCTTC
NA TRBJ2-2 NA 17 TRBV7-9 CASSQHSDGSGTGELFF TGTGCCAGCAGCCAGCACTCCGACGGTTCTGGCACCGGGGAGCTGTTTTTT
few TRBJ1-2 TRBD1 15 TRBV27 CASSPDGQGGVGYTF TGTGCCAGCAGCCCAGATGGACAGGGAGGGGTGGGCTACACCTTC
NA TRBJ2-3 TRBD2 16 TRBV6-5 CASSYSGGGAPDTQYF TGTGCCAGCAGTTACTCCGGCGGGGGGGCCCCAGATACGCAGTATTTT
few TRBJ2-5 NA 12 TRBV30 CAWSPNQETQYF TGTGCCTGGAGTCCCAACCAAGAGACCCAGTACTTC
few TRBJ2-7 NA 11 TRBV2 CAKFGNNEQYF TGTGCCAAATTTGGAAACAACGAGCAGTACTTC
NA TRBJ2-7 TRBD1 16 TRBV5-1 CASSLVPTGNSYEQYF TGCGCCAGCAGCTTGGTTCCGACAGGGAACTCCTACGAGCAGTACTTC
NA TRBJ2-1 TRBD1 16 TRBV25-1 CASSGGGTGSYNEQFF TGTGCCAGCAGCGGAGGGGGGACAGGGTCCTACAATGAGCAGTTCTTC
NA TRBJ2-1 NA 12 TRBV7-9 CASSSLRDEQFF TGTGCCAGCAGCTCCTTGAGGGATGAGCAGTTCTTC
NA TRBJ2-3 NA 13 TRBV15 CATSRDQWGTQYF TGTGCCACCAGCAGAGACCAGTGGGGTACGCAGTATTTT
NA TRBJ2-5 NA 13 TRBV5-4 CASGRGAQETQYF TGTGCCAGCGGTAGAGGGGCCCAAGAGACCCAGTACTTC
few TRBJ1-1 TRBD1 17 TRBV9 CASSVAPDRGRNTEAFF TGTGCCAGCAGCGTAGCTCCGGACAGGGGGAGGAACACTGAAGCTTTCTTT
NA TRBJ1-1 NA 11 TRBV20-1 CSVCSPTEAFF TGCAGTGTTTGTAGTCCCACTGAAGCTTTCTTT
NA TRBJ1-1 NA 12 TRBV2 CASRGMNTEAFF TGTGCCAGCAGGGGAATGAACACTGAAGCTTTCTTT
NA TRBJ2-7 NA 15 TRBV5-1 CASSLGQGLSYEQYF TGCGCCAGCAGCTTGGGACAGGGACTGAGCTACGAGCAGTACTTC
NA TRBJ2-6 NA 15 TRBV7-7 CASTPQGTGANVLTF TGTGCTAGCACTCCCCAGGGAACTGGGGCCAACGTCCTGACTTTC
NA TRBJ1-6 NA 14 TRBV7-9 CASSTGPHNSPLHF TGTGCCAGCAGCACGGGTCCCCATAATTCACCCCTCCACTTT
few TRBJ2-3 TRBD2 16 TRBV7-2 CASSSGLAGLTDTQYF TGTGCCAGCAGCTCTGGACTAGCGGGGCTCACAGATACGCAGTATTTT
NA TRBJ2-2 NA 14 TRBV25-1 CASSEYLSTGELFF TGTGCCAGCAGTGAATACCTTAGCACCGGGGAGCTGTTTTTT
NA TRBJ2-4 TRBD2 14 TRBV11-3 CASSSGLAEGIQYF TGTGCCAGCAGCTCCGGACTAGCTGAGGGCATTCAGTACTTC
NA TRBJ2-1 NA 17 TRBV9 CASSPPRRGYYNERQFF TGTGCCAGCAGCCCCCCCCGCAGGGGCTACTACAATGAGCGGCAGTTCTTC
NA TRBJ2-3 TRBD2 15 TRBV29-1 CSVAPTSGYTDTQYF TGCAGCGTTGCCCCGACTAGCGGATACACAGATACGCAGTATTTT